These 30 T cell receptor beta chains came from one sample sequenced in a study of T cells in Graves' hyperthyroidism and ophthalmopathy. Regions amplified from RNA transcripts were the TCR beta CDR3 regions. Using the HTBI primer set, a first-round RT-PCR was run on the TCR CDR3. TCRdb ran MiXCR on the multiplex PCR reads and lists one entry per CDR3 protein. The table records roughly 570,000 distinct CDR3 sequences, around 14% of them present only once. The sample comprised blood. The receptors originated from a woman aged 25-40 years with Graves' hyperthyroidism.

This clonotype was observed many times. The V gene is TRBV7-9, the J gene TRBJ1-2; TRBD1 might be the D (6 bases). Germline V gives CDR1 SEHNR, CDR2 FQNEAQ (reference sequence). The CDR3 totals 12 residues. V was pared by 5 bases and J by 7 bases, with 11 bases between. This CDR3 is CASSPIGGGYTF. The CDR3 bases are TGTGCCAGCAGCCCTATAGGGGGTGGCTACACCTTC.

CDR3 sequence (DNA): TGTGCCAGTAGTATTCAGGGGGCCACAGATACGCAGTATTTT. Protein product: CASSIQGATDTQYF. The gene calls are TRBV19 and TRBJ2-3; 8 positions match TRBD1. V shed 3 bases and J 2 bases; nucleotides not matched to a gene: 1. The germline V gene has CDR1 LNHDA and CDR2 SQIVND (reference sequence). CDR3 size: 14 residues.

The rearrangement joins TRBV19 to TRBJ1-2; 8 nucleotides match TRBD1. The V segment lost 4 bases and the J segment 7 bases; nucleotides outside the gene matches: 11. Germline-derived CDR1 and CDR2 are LNHDA and SQIVND (reference sequence). The CDR3 length is 15 residues. The CDR3 sequence: CASSRQGASIFGYTF. The CDR3 nucleotides read TGTGCCAGTAGTAGGCAGGGGGCTTCGATTTTTGGCTACACCTTC.

The chain is built from TRBV6-1 and TRBJ2-5; 9 bases agree with TRBD1. This CDR3 comprises 14 residues. Germline CDR1 MNHNS, CDR2 SASEGT. V was clipped by 6 bases and J by 5 bases; unmatched bases: 7. This CDR3 is CASSATGGLETQYF. CDR3 bases: TGTGCCAGCAGCGCTACAGGGGGCCTCGAGACCCAGTACTTC.

V is TRBV27 and J is TRBJ2-3; D is unclear. Germline CDR1 reads MNHEY; CDR2 reads SMNVEV (reference sequence). With 2 bases removed from V and 2 bases from J, the gap between germline ends came to 17 bases. This CDR3 contains 17 residues. Written as DNA, the CDR3 is TGTGCCAGCAGTTTAGGTGATAGTGTCCCCTACACAGATACGCAGTATTTT. Translating gives CASSLGDSVPYTDTQYF.

The chain recombines TRBV5-1 with TRBJ2-1, with unresolved D. The length of the CDR3 is 13 residues. V lost 1 base and J lost 5, with 7 bases in between. Per germline, CDR1 SGHRS and CDR2 YFSETQ. The CDR3 DNA reads TGCGCCAGCAGCTTGTTACACAACAATGAGCAGTTCTTC. Amino acids: CASSLLHNNEQFF.

This clonotype was picked up a small number of times. The chain recombines TRBV9 with TRBJ1-3; TRBD1 is a possible D gene (6 bases). Germline CDR1 and CDR2: SGDLS and YYNGEE. The V gene lost 4 bases and the J gene lost 4 bases, with 24 bases spanning the gap. CDR3 length: 18 amino acids. CDR3 sequence (DNA): TGTGCCAGCAGCCTGAGAGAGGGCGTAGGGGGACTAGGAAACACCATATATTTT. Its translation is CASSLREGVGGLGNTIYF.

Ten or more counts support this clonotype. The chain carries TRBV5-1 and TRBJ1-2; D unclear. Deletions cut 4 bases from V and 3 bases from J, with 13 bases between. The length of the CDR3 is 14 residues. CDR1 is SGHRS, CDR2 YFSETQ, per germline. The CDR3 DNA reads as TGCGCCAGCAGCCCTACCAGAGACCACTATGGCTACACCTTC. Protein product: CASSPTRDHYGYTF.

V is TRBV30 and J is TRBJ1-3; the D gene is possibly TRBD1 (5 bases). V lost 2 bases to trimming and J lost 0 bases, with 20 bases between them. CDR1 GTSNPN and CDR2 SVGIG come from the germline V gene (reference sequence). The CDR3 totals 18 residues. The CDR3 DNA reads as TGTGCCTGGAGTTTCTCCACGGGGGATTTCCCCTCTGGAAACACCATATATTTT. The encoded protein is CAWSFSTGDFPSGNTIYF.

This clonotype was counted many times. This rearrangement joins TRBV27 to TRBJ1-1; maybe TRBD1 (5 bases). Germline V gene data show CDR1 as MNHEY and CDR2 as SMNVEV (reference sequence). The CDR3 totals 14 residues. Trimming took off 5 bases at V and 6 bases at J, with 16 bases between the two ends. CDR3 in DNA: TGTGCCAGCAGTCCCGGTGGGGGTGGGTCTGAAGCTTTCTTT. As protein: CASSPGGGGSEAFF.

This clonotype has a count of ten or more. The chain carries TRBV28 and TRBJ2-5; no firm D call. This CDR3 comprises 12 residues. Trimming removed 5 bases from V and 5 bases from J, with 9 bases in between. Germline V gives CDR1 MDHEN, CDR2 SYDVKM. The CDR3 nucleotides read TGTGCCAGCAGTCAGCCCCGGGAGACCCAGTACTTC. Translating gives CASSQPRETQYF.

This clonotype was detected many times. The V and J genes are TRBV30 and TRBJ2-3; 7 nucleotides align to TRBD1. The germline V gene encodes CDR1 GTSNPN and CDR2 SVGIG (reference sequence). This CDR3 has 13 residues. Trimming took 4 bases from V and 6 from J; bases not matched to a gene: 7. The CDR3: CAWTWKGADTQYF. In DNA, the CDR3 is TGTGCCTGGACCTGGAAGGGGGCTGATACGCAGTATTTT.

In this sample, this clonotype turned up many times. The V gene is TRBV10-1, the J gene TRBJ2-7; D is undetermined. Germline V gives CDR1 WNHNN, CDR2 SYGVQD (reference sequence). The CDR3 extends over 14 amino acids. Trimming took 0 bases from V and 2 from J, leaving 8 bases between them. The CDR3 loop reads CASSESVAAYEQYF. The DNA for the CDR3 is TGCGCCAGCAGTGAGTCGGTGGCAGCCTACGAGCAGTACTTC.

This clonotype showed up many times. The V call is TRBV6-1, the J call TRBJ2-1; 7 bases are a match to TRBD2. Germline V lookup: CDR1 MNHNS, CDR2 SASEGT. This CDR3 is built from 17 residues. The trim removed 5 bases at V and 4 bases at J, leaving 14 bases unmatched. This chain's CDR3 is CASSWSTVAGVYNEQFF. For the CDR3, the DNA is TGTGCCAGCAGTTGGTCGACGGTAGCGGGCGTATACAATGAGCAGTTCTTC.

This clonotype has ten or more counts. The chain joins TRBV28 to TRBJ2-1; 9 bases match TRBD2. V shed 4 bases, J shed 6 bases, and the junction held 10 bases outside the gene matches. CDR1 and CDR2 from the germline V gene are MDHEN and SYDVKM. The CDR3 length is 16 residues. The CDR3 DNA sequence: TGTGCCAGCAGTTCCACAGCGGGAGGAGGGGCCAATGAGCAGTTCTTC. It yields the protein CASSSTAGGGANEQFF.

This clonotype was counted ten times or more. CDR3: CASSLSSDLRRGEQYF. CDR3 DNA: TGTGCCAGCAGCTTATCCTCCGATTTAAGACGCGGCGAGCAGTACTTC. This chain connects TRBV7-9 to TRBJ2-7; no firm D call. Trimming took off 2 bases at V and 6 bases at J, with 20 bases between the two ends. Germline V lookup: CDR1 SEHNR, CDR2 FQNEAQ (reference sequence). The CDR3 runs 16 residues.

A remark on this clonotype: Germline and junction disagree at one end, which may indicate a read error. This chain joins TRBV20-1 and TRBJ1-1, with D unresolved. This CDR3 is built from 15 residues. Germline V gives CDR1 DFQATT, CDR2 SNEGSKA (reference sequence). The CDR3 region has the DNA TGCAGTGCTAGAGACCCAGTGGGAATGAACACTGGAGCTTTCTTT. Its translation is CSARDPVGMNTGAFF.

As to this clonotype: Just one base apart from a much larger clone, this may be a read error. This rearrangement joins TRBV9 to TRBJ2-4; 8 bases are a match to TRBD1. Germline V CDR1 and CDR2: SGDLS, YYNGEE. This CDR3 region has 15 residues. In DNA form, the CDR3 reads TGTGCCTGCAGCCCGCAGGGGGCGGCCAAAAACATTCAGTACTTC. Protein sequence: CACSPQGAAKNIQYF.

This clonotype was seen many times. This chain's CDR3 is CASSFLLRGEPPYNEQFF. CDR3 nucleotides: TGCGCCAGCAGCTTCCTCCTTCGGGGGGAACCACCGTACAATGAGCAGTTCTTC. V is TRBV5-1 and J is TRBJ2-1; 7 nucleotides align to TRBD2. The J segment lost 4 bases and the V segment lost 2 bases, leaving 15 bases of the junction unmatched. Germline V gene lookup returns CDR1 SGHRS and CDR2 YFSETQ. The CDR3 length is 18 residues. The entire variable domain, with the rest obtained from reference TRBV5-1 and TRBJ2-1, is as follows: KAGVTQTPRYLIKTRGQQVTLSCSPISGHRSVSWYQQTPGQGLQFLFEYFSETQRNKGNFPGRFSGRQFSNSRSEMNVSTLELGDSALYLCASSFLLRGEPPYNEQFFGPGTRLTVL.

This clonotype has a count of ten or more. CDR3 sequence reads: CASSYRLAGGLDTQYF. The CDR3 nucleotides are TGTGCCAGCAGCTACAGACTAGCGGGAGGGCTAGATACGCAGTATTTT. The gene calls are TRBV11-2 and TRBJ2-3, with TRBD2 matching over 14 bases. The CDR3 has 16 amino acids. Losses at the gene ends were 4 bases for V and 5 bases for J; bases not matched to a gene: 5. Per germline, CDR1 SGHAT and CDR2 FQNNGV.

This clonotype has more than one count but fewer than ten. The chain couples TRBV7-9 to TRBJ2-1; maybe TRBD1 (9 bases). Trimming took off 5 bases at V and 9 bases at J, with 26 bases between the two ends. Per the germline V gene, CDR1 is SEHNR and CDR2 is FQNEAQ (reference sequence). This CDR3 is 17 amino acids long. The CDR3 region has the DNA TGTGCCAGCAGCCGCCGGACAGGGGTTGGACTAGCAGGTGAGCAGTTCTTC. Its protein is CASSRRTGVGLAGEQFF.

There are many counts of this clonotype. The gene calls are TRBV20-1 and TRBJ2-7; maybe TRBD2 (5 bases). The V end lost 1 base, the J end lost 3 bases, and 13 bases lay between the germline ends. Germline assignment: CDR1 DFQATT and CDR2 SNEGSKA (reference sequence). The CDR3 runs to 14 residues. This chain's CDR3 is CSARGTGFDYEQYF. In nucleotides, the CDR3 is TGCAGTGCTAGAGGGACGGGGTTTGACTACGAGCAGTACTTC.

The sample holds many counts of this clonotype. This sequence joins TRBV6-1 and TRBJ2-3; 8 nucleotides match TRBD2. The CDR3 contains 16 residues. The V and J ends lost 2 bases and 0 bases, in that order; junction bases with no gene match: 4. Germline loops: CDR1 MNHNS, CDR2 SASEGT. The CDR3 spells CASSELTSASTDTQYF. The CDR3 region has the DNA TGTGCCAGCAGTGAATTGACTAGCGCTAGCACAGATACGCAGTATTTT.

This clonotype was seen ten or more times. This chain connects TRBV27 to TRBJ2-7, with TRBD2 matching 13 bases. The CDR3 contains 14 residues. V was pared by 7 bases and J by 6 bases, with 6 bases of the junction left unmatched. The V gene's germline CDR1 is MNHEY and CDR2 SMNVEV (reference sequence). Written as DNA, the CDR3 is TGTGCCAGCAAAAGGACTAGCGGGAGTGGCGAGCAGTACTTC. Its protein product is CASKRTSGSGEQYF.

This clonotype has a handful of counts. The rearrangement links TRBV5-1 to TRBJ2-7; 8 nucleotides align to TRBD2. In germline, CDR1 is SGHRS, CDR2 YFSETQ. The CDR3 is 13 residues long. The V segment lost 8 bases and the J segment 4 bases; nucleotides outside the gene matches: 8. The chain's CDR3 is CASNKAGDYEQYF. As DNA, the CDR3 is TGCGCCAGTAACAAAGCGGGGGATTACGAGCAGTACTTC.

This sequence joins TRBV10-3 and TRBJ1-5; a weak D match, TRBD1 (5 bases). Trimming stripped 4 bases from V and 3 bases from J, with 16 bases between. Per germline, CDR1 ENHRY and CDR2 SYGVKD. This CDR3 contains 16 residues. CDR3 protein: CAISANTGGPNQPQHF. CDR3 DNA sequence: TGTGCCATCAGTGCTAATACGGGGGGACCCAATCAGCCCCAGCATTTT.

Only a few counts were recorded for this clonotype. The chain joins TRBV27 to TRBJ1-2; D is uncertain. This CDR3 has 14 amino acids. The germline gives CDR1 MNHEY, CDR2 SMNVEV (reference sequence). V lost 6 bases, J lost 6 bases, and 17 bases lay in between. In DNA form, the CDR3 reads TGTGCCAGCAGGAGGACTAGTCCCTATCATGGCTACACCTTC. It translates to CASRRTSPYHGYTF.

This clonotype occurred many times. This sequence joins TRBV9 and TRBJ2-7; 8 bases agree with TRBD2. The J segment lost 3 bases and the V segment lost 0 bases, leaving 5 bases of the junction unmatched. This CDR3 comprises 15 residues. The germline CDR1 and CDR2 sequences are SGDLS and YYNGEE. As DNA, the CDR3 is TGTGCCAGCAGCGTAGCGGGAGGGCCGGGCTACGAGCAGTACTTC. Translation gives CASSVAGGPGYEQYF.

This clonotype was recorded many times. This chain links TRBV6-6 with TRBJ2-7; D unclear. Germline values: CDR1 MNHNY, CDR2 SVGAGI (reference sequence). The V end was cut by 1 base, the J end by 3 bases, with 16 bases between. The CDR3 covers 16 residues. The CDR3 region is CASSYYRVALNYEQYF. CDR3 nucleotides: TGTGCCAGCAGTTACTATAGGGTAGCACTAAACTACGAGCAGTACTTC.

This clonotype was seen many times. This chain connects TRBV5-1 to TRBJ1-1; possibly TRBD1 for D (6 bases). This CDR3 spans 14 amino acids. Germline loops: CDR1 SGHRS, CDR2 YFSETQ. The V end lost 4 bases, the J end lost 2 bases, and 12 bases lay between the germline ends. The CDR3 is CASSLRDINTEAFF. CDR3 bases: TGCGCCAGCAGCCTACGGGACATCAACACTGAAGCTTTCTTT. Looking up the rest from reference TRBV5-1 and TRBJ1-1 gives the full variable domain: KAGVTQTPRYLIKTRGQQVTLSCSPISGHRSVSWYQQTPGQGLQFLFEYFSETQRNKGNFPGRFSGRQFSNSRSEMNVSTLELGDSALYLCASSLRDINTEAFFGQGTRLTVV.